The clone carrying this T cell receptor beta chain occurred many times. This record belongs to a study of blood T cell repertoires in COVID-19. Study in general: COVID-19 samples, acute and convalescent, were from the United States, Italy and Spain.

Per the original data handling: Counts of nucleated cells, estimated from reference gene primer amplification, were obtained. Some clones are missing from TCRdb's copy, which holds only in-frame ones; the method was immunoSEQ multiplex PCR. For V, J and clone size, that table is used; D and trimming come from the DNA. The table has tens of thousands of clones, roughly 90% seen once; the top ten hold approximately 2.4%. With 4 bases removed from V and 8 bases from J, the gap between germline ends came to 20 bases. The CDR3 loop spans 15 amino acids. From germline, CDR1 is LGHDT and CDR2 YNNKEL (reference sequence).

The gene calls are TRBV3-1 (or the pseudogene TRBV3-2) and TRBJ1-2, with unresolved D. The clonotype was recovered from a man aged 50 to 60 with acute or convalescent COVID-19. The sequenced sample consisted of peripheral blood. The CDR3 sequence is CASSPIAGLSYGYTF. The CDR3 nucleotides are TGTGCCAGCAGCCCCATAGCGGGCCTCAGCTACGGCTACACCTTC.